The 27 T cell receptor beta chains listed next were all sequenced from one sample in a study of blood T cell repertoires in COVID-19. Assay used: immunoSEQ multiplex PCR; TCRdb lists only in-frame clones, some missing. The repertoire holds more than 250,000 clones, roughly 87% seen once, with 1% in the top ten. Sequencing was carried out using peripheral blood. The receptors shown here come from a man aged 45-65 years with active or convalescent COVID-19.

The chain combines TRBV19 with TRBJ1-5; 11 bases line up with TRBD1. The CDR3 contains 17 residues. Germline V gene lookup returns CDR1 LNHDA and CDR2 SQIVND (reference sequence). Losses at the gene ends were 7 bases for V and 0 bases for J; bases not matched to a gene: 8. In DNA, the CDR3 is TGTGCCAGTACAACGGGACAGGGGGGAAATAGCAATCAGCCCCAGCATTTT. Translation gives CASTTGQGGNSNQPQHF.

This chain connects TRBV12-3 or TRBV12-4 to TRBJ1-2; D gene uncertain. The V end was cut by 2 bases, the J end by 3 bases, with 7 bases between. This CDR3 spans 13 amino acids. The CDR3 loop reads CASSLTGYYGYTF. CDR3 DNA: TGTGCCAGCAGTTTAACGGGATACTATGGCTACACCTTC.

For this clone: Other DNA sequences of this sample code for an identical CDR3. The J gene is TRBJ2-7, the V gene TRBV28; no firm D call. This CDR3 spans 12 amino acids. In germline, CDR1 is MDHEN, CDR2 SYDVKM. With 2 bases removed from V and 4 bases from J, the gap between germline ends came to 6 bases. Here the CDR3 reads CASSLGQYEQYF. In nucleotides, the CDR3 is TGTGCCAGCAGTTTAGGCCAATACGAGCAGTACTTC.

The rearrangement joins TRBV5-1 to TRBJ2-7, with TRBD1 as a possible D gene (5 bases). CDR1 is SGHRS and CDR2 is YFSETQ in the germline V gene. The CDR3 length is 14 residues. Trimming took 0 bases from V and 6 from J, leaving 13 bases between them. The CDR3 protein is CASSLEAGIGEQYF. CDR3 sequence (DNA): TGCGCCAGCAGCTTGGAGGCAGGGATCGGCGAGCAGTACTTC.

The V call is TRBV28, the J call TRBJ1-1; 7 bases agree with TRBD1. The CDR3 spans 13 residues. CDR1 MDHEN and CDR2 SYDVKM come from the germline V gene. With V trimmed by 6 bases and J by 1 base, 2 bases remained unmatched. The CDR3 protein is CASRRTGNTEAFF. As DNA, the CDR3 is TGTGCCAGCAGAAGGACAGGGAACACTGAAGCTTTCTTT.

This clone has more than one count but fewer than ten. The chain is built from TRBV3-1 (or the pseudogene TRBV3-2) and TRBJ1-6; 7 positions agree with TRBD1. The germline V gene has CDR1 LGHDT and CDR2 YNNKEL (reference sequence). This CDR3 is built from 15 residues. With V trimmed by 4 bases and J by 4 bases, 4 bases remained unmatched. The CDR3 loop is CASSPGQAYNSPLHF. Written as DNA, the CDR3 is TGTGCCAGCAGCCCAGGACAGGCGTATAATTCACCCCTCCACTTT.

This chain connects TRBV6-1 to TRBJ1-2, with D uncertain. CDR3 length: 14 amino acids. The germline V gene encodes CDR1 MNHNS and CDR2 SASEGT. V was pared by 3 bases and J by 4 bases, with 12 bases between. This CDR3 is CASSDAREGYGYTF. The CDR3 DNA reads TGTGCCAGCAGTGATGCCCGGGAAGGCTATGGCTACACCTTC.

This clone was picked up one time. J is TRBJ1-5 and V is TRBV4-1; D not resolved. The CDR3 consists of 13 residues. V was shortened by 0 bases and J by 3 bases, with 3 bases between the two germline ends. Germline CDR1 is MGHRA and CDR2 is YSYEKL. The CDR3 loop is CASSQDYNQPQHF. CDR3 DNA sequence: TGCGCCAGCAGCCAAGATTACAATCAGCCCCAGCATTTT.

CDR3 residues: CASSLDRYEQYF. For the CDR3, the DNA is TGTGCCAGCAGCTTAGACCGGTACGAGCAGTACTTC. The gene calls are TRBV11-2 and TRBJ2-7; D unclear. V was shortened by 0 bases and J by 4 bases, with 4 bases between the two germline ends. The CDR3 extends over 12 amino acids. CDR1 is SGHAT and CDR2 is FQNNGV in the germline V gene.

The chain links TRBV6-1 to TRBJ2-7; no clear D gene. V lost 3 bases and J 4 bases, leaving 7 bases between the germline ends. Germline lookup yields CDR1 MNHNS and CDR2 SASEGT. This CDR3 region has 12 residues. The CDR3 spells CASSDSRYEQYF. For the CDR3, the DNA is TGTGCCAGCAGTGACAGCAGGTACGAGCAGTACTTC.

The J gene is TRBJ1-2, the V gene TRBV5-4; D is ambiguous. CDR3 length: 14 amino acids. Germline assignment: CDR1 SGHNT and CDR2 YYREEE (reference sequence). Deletions cut 4 bases from V and 3 bases from J, with 13 bases between. The DNA for the CDR3 is TGTGCCAGCAGCGTAGGACTGGAGGACTATGGCTACACCTTC. Encoded protein: CASSVGLEDYGYTF.

The V and J genes are TRBV10-1 and TRBJ1-2; D is possibly TRBD1 (6 bases). This CDR3 has 13 amino acids. Trimming stripped 2 bases from V and 3 bases from J, with 7 bases between. CDR1 and CDR2 (germline): WNHNN, SYGVQD (reference sequence). Here the CDR3 DNA reads TGCGCCAGCAGTGAGAGACAGGACTATGGCTACACCTTC. This encodes CASSERQDYGYTF.

In its sample, this clone was seen once. This sequence joins TRBV7-9 and TRBJ1-2; D possibly corresponds to TRBD1 (5 bases). CDR3 length equals 14 residues. Germline V lookup: CDR1 SEHNR, CDR2 FQNEAQ (reference sequence). Trimming shortened V by 5 bases and J by 4 bases, and 14 bases separated the two germline ends. The CDR3 nucleotides read TGTGCCAGCAGCCATTTAGGGGTTGTCTATGGCTACACCTTC. It codes for CASSHLGVVYGYTF.

This sequence joins TRBV3-1 (or the pseudogene TRBV3-2) and TRBJ1-3; D might be TRBD1 (5 bases). The germline CDR1 and CDR2 sequences are LGHDT and YNNKEL (reference sequence). Trimming removed 0 bases from V and 0 bases from J, with 6 bases in between. This CDR3 spans 15 amino acids. In nucleotides, the CDR3 is TGTGCCAGCAGCCAAGACACAGGCTCTGGAAACACCATATATTTT. This encodes CASSQDTGSGNTIYF.

The chain joins TRBV7-2 to TRBJ2-7, with 8 bases lining up with TRBD2. The CDR3 has 14 residues. With V trimmed by 6 bases and J by 2 bases, 6 bases remained unmatched. Germline V gene lookup returns CDR1 SGHTA and CDR2 FQGNSA. The CDR3 bases are TGTGCCAGCAGGTTCGGGGGGGCGACCTACGAGCAGTACTTC. Translating gives CASRFGGATYEQYF.

V usage is TRBV28 and J usage is TRBJ1-2; no definite D call. The CDR3 covers 14 residues. CDR1 MDHEN and CDR2 SYDVKM come from the germline V gene. The V and J ends lost 3 bases and 2 bases respectively, with 10 bases between them. The CDR3 sequence: CASSFLDRNYGYTF. DNA of the CDR3: TGTGCCAGCAGTTTCCTAGATAGGAACTATGGCTACACCTTC.

The chain combines TRBV4-1 with TRBJ1-2; tentative D call: TRBD1 (5 bases). Germline V gene lookup returns CDR1 MGHRA and CDR2 YSYEKL. The V gene lost 3 bases and the J gene lost 6 bases, with 26 bases spanning the gap. The CDR3 consists of 18 residues. The CDR3: CASSHGRGQTGSSNGYTF. CDR3 in DNA: TGCGCCAGCAGCCACGGGCGTGGACAAACCGGGAGTTCGAATGGCTACACCTTC.

The V call is TRBV28, the J call TRBJ1-5; 10 bases are a match to TRBD1. V trimming: 9 bases; J trimming: 5 bases; junction bases outside the gene matches: 4. Germline CDR1 is MDHEN and CDR2 is SYDVKM. The length of the CDR3 is 13 residues. The CDR3 DNA is TGTGCCAGTGGGACAGGGGATTATCAGCCCCAGCATTTT. Translation gives CASGTGDYQPQHF.

The chain recombines TRBV5-6 with TRBJ1-5; TRBD1 might be the D (5 bases). Trimming took off 1 base at V and 5 bases at J, with 13 bases between the two ends. Germline CDR1 is SGHDT and CDR2 is YYEEEE. The CDR3 spans 15 residues. The CDR3, as DNA: TGTGCCAGCAGCTTGTTGGGCAGGGAAGATCAGCCCCAGCATTTT. The encoded protein is CASSLLGREDQPQHF.

The chain is built from TRBV2 and TRBJ2-1, with TRBD2 matching 8 bases. The CDR3 totals 13 residues. Trimming at V came to 7 bases and at J to 7 bases, leaving 6 bases not matched to a gene. Germline lookup yields CDR1 SNHLY and CDR2 FYNNEI. The CDR3 region is CASKREIRNEQFF. In DNA, the CDR3 is TGTGCCAGCAAGCGGGAGATCAGAAATGAGCAGTTCTTC.

The CDR3 sequence is CAAGSSYNEQFF. The CDR3 coding sequence is TGTGCCGCCGGGTCCAGTTACAATGAGCAGTTCTTC. The chain joins TRBV10-3 to TRBJ2-1; D gene uncertain. CDR3 length equals 12 residues. V was clipped by 11 bases and J by 4 bases, with 12 bases between them. The V gene's germline CDR1 is ENHRY and CDR2 SYGVKD.

The J gene is TRBJ2-5, the V gene TRBV28; 13 positions agree with TRBD2. The V and J ends lost 10 bases and 1 base, in that order; junction bases with no gene match: 9. The CDR3 totals 16 residues. CDR1 and CDR2 (germline): MDHEN, SYDVKM. The CDR3 nucleotides are TGTGCCACGGACACTAGCGGGGGGGCCCTCCAAGAGACCCAGTACTTC. Translated, it gives CATDTSGGALQETQYF.

The chain is built from TRBV4-3 and TRBJ1-2, with D uncertain. This CDR3 is 17 amino acids long. Germline assignment: CDR1 LGHNA and CDR2 YSLEER. V was pared by 0 bases and J by 2 bases, with 16 bases between. CDR3 in DNA: TGCGCCAGCAGCCAAGATCTAGTGAGGGTGAGAAACTATGGCTACACCTTC. Residues: CASSQDLVRVRNYGYTF.

The CDR3 DNA is TGTGCCAGCAGAACCGGACAAACCCTAAACTATGGCTACACCTTC. It specifies CASRTGQTLNYGYTF. The J gene is TRBJ1-2, the V gene TRBV28; the D gene is possibly TRBD1 (5 bases). Germline V gene lookup returns CDR1 MDHEN and CDR2 SYDVKM. The CDR3 extends over 15 amino acids. V was trimmed by 6 bases and J by 2 bases, leaving 16 bases between them.

This chain links TRBV16 with TRBJ2-3, with unresolved D. The V end was cut by 2 bases, the J end by 8 bases, with 14 bases between. Germline CDR1 reads KGHSY; CDR2 reads FQNENV. CDR3 length: 14 residues. The chain's CDR3 is CASSQPNSIGTQYF. For the CDR3, the DNA is TGTGCCAGCAGCCAACCTAACAGCATCGGTACGCAGTATTTT.

The chain employs TRBV7-9 and TRBJ2-3; tentative D call: TRBD1 (5 bases). Deletions cut 2 bases from V and 5 bases from J, with 11 bases between. The CDR3 contains 14 residues. CDR1 and CDR2 (germline): SEHNR, FQNEAQ (reference sequence). The CDR3 DNA reads TGTGCCAGCAGCTTAAGGGGTGAAGGAGATACGCAGTATTTT. Protein sequence: CASSLRGEGDTQYF.

V is TRBV6-5 and J is TRBJ1-1; no clear D gene. Germline V CDR1 and CDR2: MNHEY, SVGAGI. V lost 6 bases and J lost 7, with 21 bases in between. The CDR3 extends over 15 amino acids. CDR3 in amino acids: CASRESGNGEDEAFF. DNA of the CDR3: TGTGCCAGCAGAGAGTCCGGAAACGGGGAGGATGAAGCTTTCTTT.